Here is one TCR beta chain with its context. Its antigen is not identified. CDR3 length equals 13 residues. V lost 7 bases and J lost 3; bases outside the gene matches: 4. Germline V gene data show CDR1 as SQVTM and CDR2 as ANQGSEA. This specimen comes from a study of T cell responses to AZD1222 COVID-19 vaccine. Measured with immunoSEQ multiplex PCR; TCRdb has only the in-frame clones, and not every one. The top ten clones hold 13% of a sample with tens of thousands of clones, approximately 91% of them seen once. General observations from the study: Across spike, vaccine-associated CD4 TCRs were found, dominant at 160-218 and 743-854. Baseline serology detected seropositivity in only a handful of AZD1222 recipients. Spike-specific TCR breadth and depth went up after people got two AZD1222 doses.

This TCR was recovered from an adult in good health. This chain joins TRBV29-1 and TRBJ1-4; 8 bases line up with TRBD1. This specimen was peripheral blood, taken on day 0 of AZD1222 vaccination. This CDR3 is CSGGQAANEKLFF. The CDR3 DNA is TGCAGCGGGGGACAGGCCGCTAATGAAAAACTGTTTTTT.